This T cell receptor (beta chain) was profiled in a study of T cell clonality in common variable immunodeficiency. The CDR3 covers 15 residues. Unmatched junction bases numbered 11, after V lost 5 bases and J lost 5 bases. Per germline, CDR1 GTSNPN and CDR2 SVGIG (reference sequence). The assay was immunoSEQ multiplex PCR, and TCRdb's table has in-frame clones only and misses some. The sample has about 34,000 clones, none seen only once. This clone was found many times. The read comes to an end 3 residues before the CDR3 does, leaving the germline J gene to fill in the end. The chain couples TRBV30 to TRBJ1-1; 10 bases match TRBD1. Sequencing input: peripheral blood mononuclear cells. The receptor was isolated from a person aged 18 to 70 in good health. The sequenced part of the CDR3 DNA is TGTGCCTGGGAGCGGGACAGGGGATTGTGGACTGAA. Protein product: CAWERDRGLWTE. The full CDR3 protein reads CAWERDRGLWTEAFF.